This is a list of T cell receptor beta chains from one sample in a study of shared clonotypes between healthy human individuals. TCRdb keeps only in-frame clones here, not all; method: immunoSEQ multiplex PCR. The table records approximately 320,000 clones, 87% of them present only once. What was sequenced was memory CD8+ T cells sorted from blood. Source of these receptors: a young man in good health. CDR3s include the opening cysteine and the closing phenylalanine or tryptophan. The order of the fields is V gene, clone size, J gene, D gene, CDR3 protein, CDR3 DNA. A D gene is named only where the DNA matches it firmly. The size entry is marked missing in some rows and otherwise reads once, few, many or a size class.

V gene: TRBV10-3; clone size: .; J gene: TRBJ1-2; D gene: .; CDR3 protein: CAISQEGGLYGYTF; CDR3 DNA: TGTGCCATCAGCCAAGAGGGGGGACTCTATGGCTACACCTTC
V gene: TRBV10-1; clone size: .; J gene: TRBJ2-3; D gene: TRBD2; CDR3 protein: CASSGTSGSTDTQYF; CDR3 DNA: TGCGCCAGCAGTGGTACTAGCGGGAGCACAGATACGCAGTATTTT
V gene: TRBV30; clone size: .; J gene: TRBJ2-7; D gene: TRBD1; CDR3 protein: CAWSQTGLGEQYF; CDR3 DNA: TGTGCCTGGAGTCAGACAGGGTTAGGCGAGCAGTACTTC
V gene: TRBV2; clone size: .; J gene: TRBJ2-5; D gene: .; CDR3 protein: CASSGGPIQETQYF; CDR3 DNA: TGTGCCAGCAGTGGGGGACCGATCCAAGAGACCCAGTACTTC
V gene: TRBV11-2; clone size: .; J gene: TRBJ2-7; D gene: TRBD2; CDR3 protein: CASSLVGLWYEQYF; CDR3 DNA: TGTGCCAGCAGCTTAGTGGGACTATGGTACGAGCAGTACTTC
V gene: TRBV5-6; clone size: .; J gene: TRBJ2-7; D gene: TRBD1; CDR3 protein: CASSVGQGAEEQYF; CDR3 DNA: TGTGCCAGCAGCGTGGGACAGGGGGCTGAAGAGCAGTACTTC
V gene: TRBV27; clone size: many; J gene: TRBJ1-1; D gene: TRBD1; CDR3 protein: CASRTTGLNTEAFF; CDR3 DNA: TGTGCCAGCAGGACGACAGGGCTGAACACTGAAGCTTTCTTT
V gene: TRBV4-3; clone size: many; J gene: TRBJ1-4; D gene: .; CDR3 protein: CASSPSTGTNEKLFF; CDR3 DNA: TGCGCCAGCAGCCCCTCCACAGGGACTAATGAAAAACTGTTTTTT
V gene: TRBV11-2; clone size: .; J gene: TRBJ1-1; D gene: .; CDR3 protein: CASSLGRVPEAFF; CDR3 DNA: TGTGCCAGCAGCTTAGGCAGGGTACCTGAAGCTTTCTTT
V gene: TRBV2; clone size: .; J gene: TRBJ2-1; D gene: TRBD2; CDR3 protein: CASRATLASSSYNEQFF; CDR3 DNA: TGTGCCAGCAGAGCTACACTAGCGTCTAGCTCCTACAATGAGCAGTTCTTC
V gene: TRBV7-2; clone size: few; J gene: TRBJ2-7; D gene: .; CDR3 protein: CASSYWTDYEQYF; CDR3 DNA: TGTGCCAGCAGCTATTGGACAGACTACGAGCAGTACTTC
V gene: TRBV27; clone size: once; J gene: TRBJ1-1; D gene: TRBD1; CDR3 protein: CASSPDRGLSYTEAFF; CDR3 DNA: TGTGCCAGCAGTCCAGACAGGGGGCTCTCGTACACTGAAGCTTTCTTT
V gene: TRBV10-1; clone size: once; J gene: TRBJ2-7; D gene: TRBD1; CDR3 protein: CASSPLQGGYEQYF; CDR3 DNA: TGCGCCAGCAGTCCCCTACAGGGGGGTTACGAGCAGTACTTC
V gene: TRBV19; clone size: few; J gene: TRBJ1-6; D gene: .; CDR3 protein: CASSMREDNSPLHF; CDR3 DNA: TGTGCCAGTAGTATGAGGGAGGATAATTCACCCCTCCACTTT
V gene: TRBV10-3; clone size: once; J gene: TRBJ1-3; D gene: .; CDR3 protein: CAISPGEGGGNTIYF; CDR3 DNA: TGTGCCATCAGTCCCGGAGAGGGAGGGGGGAACACCATATATTTT
V gene: TRBV7-2; clone size: .; J gene: TRBJ2-7; D gene: .; CDR3 protein: CASSPLARYEQYF; CDR3 DNA: TGTGCCAGCAGCCCACTAGCCCGCTACGAGCAGTACTTC
V gene: TRBV28; clone size: .; J gene: TRBJ1-2; D gene: .; CDR3 protein: CASRIQTNRLSYYGYTF; CDR3 DNA: TGTGCCAGCAGGATTCAAACCAACAGGCTCAGTTACTATGGCTACACCTTC
V gene: TRBV7-6; clone size: .; J gene: TRBJ2-1; D gene: .; CDR3 protein: CASSPKFGTYNEQFF; CDR3 DNA: TGTGCCAGCAGCCCTAAGTTTGGGACCTACAATGAGCAGTTCTTC
V gene: TRBV28; clone size: once; J gene: TRBJ2-7; D gene: .; CDR3 protein: CASSQPGTSYEQYF; CDR3 DNA: TGTGCCAGCAGTCAACCGGGAACATCCTACGAGCAGTACTTC
V gene: TRBV7-2; clone size: .; J gene: TRBJ2-7; D gene: .; CDR3 protein: CASSLELAYGPDTYEQYF; CDR3 DNA: TGTGCCAGCAGCTTAGAACTGGCCTATGGGCCAGACACCTACGAGCAGTACTTC
V gene: TRBV28; clone size: .; J gene: TRBJ1-2; D gene: .; CDR3 protein: CASSPGVGYGYTF; CDR3 DNA: TGTGCCAGCAGTCCCGGGGTCGGCTATGGCTACACCTTC
V gene: TRBV10-3; clone size: .; J gene: TRBJ1-5; D gene: .; CDR3 protein: CAISESMIRLDSNQPQHF; CDR3 DNA: TGTGCCATCAGTGAGTCGATGATTCGGCTCGATAGCAATCAGCCCCAGCATTTT
V gene: TRBV5-1; clone size: .; J gene: TRBJ2-7; D gene: TRBD1; CDR3 protein: CASSPYVQGAVGNEQYF; CDR3 DNA: TGCGCCAGCAGCCCGTATGTCCAGGGGGCGGTAGGCAACGAGCAGTACTTC
V gene: TRBV6-6; clone size: .; J gene: TRBJ2-7; D gene: .; CDR3 protein: CASSYMGTYEQYF; CDR3 DNA: TGTGCCAGCAGTTACATGGGGACCTACGAGCAGTACTTC
V gene: TRBV27; clone size: .; J gene: TRBJ2-7; D gene: .; CDR3 protein: CASSLGGITYEQYF; CDR3 DNA: TGTGCCAGCAGTTTAGGGGGGATTACCTACGAGCAGTACTTC
V gene: TRBV4-1; clone size: .; J gene: TRBJ1-5; D gene: .; CDR3 protein: CASSQVSGLGQPQHF; CDR3 DNA: TGCGCCAGCAGCCAAGTTTCCGGTTTGGGGCAGCCCCAGCATTTT
V gene: TRBV6-1; clone size: .; J gene: TRBJ2-7; D gene: TRBD2; CDR3 protein: CASSEAYSGSYEQYF; CDR3 DNA: TGTGCCAGCAGTGAAGCTTATAGCGGGAGCTACGAGCAGTACTTC